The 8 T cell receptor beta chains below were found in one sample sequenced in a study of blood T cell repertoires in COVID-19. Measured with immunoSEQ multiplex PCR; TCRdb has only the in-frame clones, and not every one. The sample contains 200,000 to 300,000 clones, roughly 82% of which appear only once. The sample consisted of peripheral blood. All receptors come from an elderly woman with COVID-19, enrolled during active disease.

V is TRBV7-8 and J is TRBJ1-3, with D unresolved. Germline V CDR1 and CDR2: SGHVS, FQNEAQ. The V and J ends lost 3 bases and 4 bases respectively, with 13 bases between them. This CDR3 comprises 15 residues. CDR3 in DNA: TGTGCCAGCAGCTTGTCTACGGCGGGGGGAAACACCATATATTTT. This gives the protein CASSLSTAGGNTIYF.

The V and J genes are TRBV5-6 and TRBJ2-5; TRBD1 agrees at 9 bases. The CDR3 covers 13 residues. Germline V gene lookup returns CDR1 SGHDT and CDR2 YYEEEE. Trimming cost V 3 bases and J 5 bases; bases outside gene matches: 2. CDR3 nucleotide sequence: TGTGCCAGCAGCTCAGACAGGGGGGAGACCCAGTACTTC. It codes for CASSSDRGETQYF.

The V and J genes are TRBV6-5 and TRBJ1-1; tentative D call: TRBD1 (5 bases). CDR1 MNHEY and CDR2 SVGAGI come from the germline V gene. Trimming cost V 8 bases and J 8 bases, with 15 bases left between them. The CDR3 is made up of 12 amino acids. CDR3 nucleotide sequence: TGTGCCAGCCAGGGATCCGTGTTGGAAGCTTTCTTT. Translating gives CASQGSVLEAFF.

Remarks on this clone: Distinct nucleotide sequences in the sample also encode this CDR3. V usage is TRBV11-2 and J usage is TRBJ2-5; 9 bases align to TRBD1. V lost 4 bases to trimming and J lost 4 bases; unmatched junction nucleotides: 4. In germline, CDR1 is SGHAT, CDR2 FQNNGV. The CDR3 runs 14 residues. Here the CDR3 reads CASSSTGGRETQYF. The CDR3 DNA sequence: TGTGCCAGCAGCTCGACAGGGGGACGAGAGACCCAGTACTTC.

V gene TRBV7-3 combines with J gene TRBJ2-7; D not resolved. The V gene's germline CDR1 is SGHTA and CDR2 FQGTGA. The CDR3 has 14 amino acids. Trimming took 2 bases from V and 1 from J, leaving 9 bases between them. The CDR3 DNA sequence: TGTGCCAGCAGCTTATCTTCGGGTTCCTACGAGCAGTACTTC. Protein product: CASSLSSGSYEQYF. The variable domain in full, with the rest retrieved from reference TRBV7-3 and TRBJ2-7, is GAGVSQTPSNKVTEKGKYVELRCDPISGHTALYWYRQSLGQGPEFLIYFQGTGAADDSGLPNDRFFAVRPEGSVSTLKIQRTERGDSAVYLCASSLSSGSYEQYFGPGTRLTVT.

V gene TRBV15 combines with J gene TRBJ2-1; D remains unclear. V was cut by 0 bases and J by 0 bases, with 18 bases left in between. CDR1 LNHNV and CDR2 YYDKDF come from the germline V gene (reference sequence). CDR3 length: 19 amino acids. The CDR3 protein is CATSRDPPGHPSSYNEQFF. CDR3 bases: TGTGCCACCAGCAGAGATCCCCCAGGTCACCCAAGCTCCTACAATGAGCAGTTCTTC.

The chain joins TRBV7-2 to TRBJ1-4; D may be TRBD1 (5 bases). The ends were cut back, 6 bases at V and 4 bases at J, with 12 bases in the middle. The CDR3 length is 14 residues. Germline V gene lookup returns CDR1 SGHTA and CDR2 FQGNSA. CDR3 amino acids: CASSFQGGNEKLFF. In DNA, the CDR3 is TGTGCCAGCAGTTTCCAGGGCGGTAATGAAAAACTGTTTTTT.

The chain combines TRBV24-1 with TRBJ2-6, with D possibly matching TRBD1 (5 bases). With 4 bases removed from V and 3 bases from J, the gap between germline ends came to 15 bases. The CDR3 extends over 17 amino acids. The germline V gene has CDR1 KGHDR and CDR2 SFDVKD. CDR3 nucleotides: TGTGCCACCAGTGACAGGGTCTCCCTGGGTGGGGCCAACGTCCTGACTTTC. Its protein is CATSDRVSLGGANVLTF.